The clone carrying this TCR beta chain has a handful of counts. Its antigen is not known. The data are from a study of radiotherapy plus CTLA-4 blockade in lung cancer. The length of the CDR3 is 11 residues. J lost 11 bases, V lost 5 bases, and 2 bases had no gene match. The germline CDR1 and CDR2 sequences are SEHNR and FQNEAQ (reference sequence). The study, taken as a whole, reports: TCR clones originating in tumors grew in number in blood after radiotherapy plus ipilimumab. Reports state that early shifts in blood T cell clones, with interferon-beta, best predicted response.

TCRdb keeps only in-frame clones here, not all; method: immunoSEQ multiplex PCR. Of roughly 30,000 clones in the sample, around four fifths are singletons; the top ten hold approximately 25%. The specimen comprised peripheral blood, sampled from a patient treated with radiotherapy plus ipilimumab. The TCR originated in a human donor with non-small cell lung cancer that progressed on radiotherapy plus ipilimumab. This rearrangement joins TRBV7-9 to TRBJ2-2; 7 bases line up with TRBD2. Here the CDR3 reads CASSPGGELFF. DNA for the CDR3: TGTGCCAGCAGCCCGGGAGGTGAGCTGTTTTTT.